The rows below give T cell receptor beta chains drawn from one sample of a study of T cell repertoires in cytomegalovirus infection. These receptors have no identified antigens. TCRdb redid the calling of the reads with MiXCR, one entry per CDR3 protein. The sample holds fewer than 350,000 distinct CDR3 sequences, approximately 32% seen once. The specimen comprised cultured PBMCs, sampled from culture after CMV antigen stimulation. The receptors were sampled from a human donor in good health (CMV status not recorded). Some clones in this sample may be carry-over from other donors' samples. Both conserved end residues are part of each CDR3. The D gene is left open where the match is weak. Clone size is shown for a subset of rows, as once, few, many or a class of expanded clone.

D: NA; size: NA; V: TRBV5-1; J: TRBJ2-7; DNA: TGCGCCAGCAGCTTGGAGCTAGCGCCCTCCTACGAGCAGTACTTC; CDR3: CASSLELAPSYEQYF
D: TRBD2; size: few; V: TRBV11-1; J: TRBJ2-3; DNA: TGTGCCAGCAGCTTATCCTCGACTAGCGGGGGCACAGATACGCAGTATTTT; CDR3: CASSLSSTSGGTDTQYF
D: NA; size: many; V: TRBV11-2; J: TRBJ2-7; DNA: TGTGCCAGCAGCTTAGATGCCAATCGGCGAGGATACTTC; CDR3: CASSLDANRRGYF
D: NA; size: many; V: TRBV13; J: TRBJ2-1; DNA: TGTGCCAGCAGCTCATCCGGGCTCTTTCGCAATGAGCAGTTCTTC; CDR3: CASSSSGLFRNEQFF
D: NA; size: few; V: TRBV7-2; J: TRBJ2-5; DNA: TGTGCCAGCAGTTACCGGTCCCAGGAGACCCAGTACTTC; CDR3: CASSYRSQETQYF
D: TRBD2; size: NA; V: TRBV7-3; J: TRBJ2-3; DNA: TGTGCCAGCAGCCCCGAGGGACTAGCGGGAGTAATGCAGTATTTT; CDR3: CASSPEGLAGVMQYF
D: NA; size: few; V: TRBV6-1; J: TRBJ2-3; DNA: TGTGCCAGCAGTGAAGATATCCCTAGGGATACGCAGTATTTT; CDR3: CASSEDIPRDTQYF
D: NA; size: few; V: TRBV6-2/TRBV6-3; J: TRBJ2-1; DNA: TGTGCCAGCAGGTCTCGGGGCTACAATGAGCAGTTCTTC; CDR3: CASRSRGYNEQFF
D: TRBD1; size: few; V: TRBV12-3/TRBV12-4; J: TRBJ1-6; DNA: TGTGCCAGCAGTGACAGGGTACCACCCCTCCACTTT; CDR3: CASSDRVPPLHF
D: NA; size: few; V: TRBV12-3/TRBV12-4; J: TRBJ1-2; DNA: TGTGCCAGCAGTAGGAACGTCCGTGGCTACACCTTC; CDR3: CASSRNVRGYTF
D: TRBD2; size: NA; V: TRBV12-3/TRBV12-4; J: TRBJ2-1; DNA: TGTGCCAGCTCCCTAGCGGGAGGGCCTACGAATGAGCAGTTCTTC; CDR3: CASSLAGGPTNEQFF
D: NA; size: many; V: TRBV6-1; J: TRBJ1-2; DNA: TGTGCCAGCACCCTGGGGAGGGGACTTTATGGCTACACCTTC; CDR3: CASTLGRGLYGYTF
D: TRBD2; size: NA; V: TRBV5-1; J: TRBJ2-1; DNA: TGCGCCAGCAGCCCGGCGGAGCGGGGGGGCTTGGATGAGCAGTTCTTC; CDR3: CASSPAERGGLDEQFF
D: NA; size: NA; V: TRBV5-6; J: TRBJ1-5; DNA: TGTGCCAGCAGCTTGGAGGGAGTAAATCAGCCCCAGCATTTT; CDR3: CASSLEGVNQPQHF
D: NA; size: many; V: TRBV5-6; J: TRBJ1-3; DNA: TGTGCCAGCAGCTTGGCGGGCCCTTTAAACACCATATATTTT; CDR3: CASSLAGPLNTIYF
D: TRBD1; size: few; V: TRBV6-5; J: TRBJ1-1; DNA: TGTGCCAGCAGTGACGCCATCGGCGGGACAGGGTTCTTGGGAGAGGAAGCTTTCTTT; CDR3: CASSDAIGGTGFLGEEAFF
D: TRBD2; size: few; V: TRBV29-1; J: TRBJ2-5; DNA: TGCAGCGTTGAAGACGGGGCTAGCGGGAGAGGCGAGACCCAGTACTTC; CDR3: CSVEDGASGRGETQYF
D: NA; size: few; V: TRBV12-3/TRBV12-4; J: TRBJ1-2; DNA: TGTGCCAGCAGTGGACAACGGGGGGTAGGCGGCTACACCTTC; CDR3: CASSGQRGVGGYTF
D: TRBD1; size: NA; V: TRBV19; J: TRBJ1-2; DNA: TGTGCCAGTAGTATGAGTGGGGACAGGGACAACTATGGCTACACCTTC; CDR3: CASSMSGDRDNYGYTF
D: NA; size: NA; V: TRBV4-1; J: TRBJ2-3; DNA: TGCGCCAGCAGAACGGAGGGCACGGCAGATACGCAGTATTTT; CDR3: CASRTEGTADTQYF
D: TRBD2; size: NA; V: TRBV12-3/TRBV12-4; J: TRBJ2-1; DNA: TGTGCCAGCCGCCCTAGCGGGGGGAACCTTGATGAGCAGTTCTTC; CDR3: CASRPSGGNLDEQFF
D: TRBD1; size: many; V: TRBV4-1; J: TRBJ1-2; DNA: TGCGCCAGCAGCCTCCGGGACAGGGGATTGTCTAACTATGGCTACACCTTC; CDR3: CASSLRDRGLSNYGYTF
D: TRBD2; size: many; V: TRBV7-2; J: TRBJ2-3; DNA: TGTGCCAGCAGCTTAACACTAGCGGGGGCAGATACGCAGTATTTT; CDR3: CASSLTLAGADTQYF
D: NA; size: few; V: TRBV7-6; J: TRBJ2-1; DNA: TGTGCCAGCAGCTTAGGCGGAACCTACAATGAGCAGTTCTTC; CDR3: CASSLGGTYNEQFF
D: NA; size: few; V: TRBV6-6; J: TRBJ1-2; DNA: TGTGCCAGCAGTTACAACCCCGGGACGGGTGAAAACTATGGCTACACCTTC; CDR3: CASSYNPGTGENYGYTF
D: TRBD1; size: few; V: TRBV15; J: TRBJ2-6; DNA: TGTGCCACCAGCACCACCGGACAGGGCCCCCTCTCTGGGGCCAACGTCCTGACTTTC; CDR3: CATSTTGQGPLSGANVLTF
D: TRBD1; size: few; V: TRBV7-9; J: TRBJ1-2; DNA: TGTGCCAGCAGCCAGGACAGGGCTGGCTACACCTTC; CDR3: CASSQDRAGYTF
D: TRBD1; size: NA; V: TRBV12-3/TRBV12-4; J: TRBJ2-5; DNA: TGTGCCAGCAGTTTAGCGCACGACAGGGGGTTTGTAGAGACCCAGTACTTC; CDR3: CASSLAHDRGFVETQYF
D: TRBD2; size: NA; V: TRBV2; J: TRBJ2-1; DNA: TGTGCCAGCAGTATGCTAGCGGGAGGGCCTCATGAGCAGTTCTTC; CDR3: CASSMLAGGPHEQFF